Listed here are 24 T cell receptor beta chains from one sample, sequenced in a study of blood T cells in healthy people across ages. It was with a sample-barcoded 5' primer and a J-beta primer mix that a second PCR of about 6 to 11 cycles was run. From the 5' RACE reads, TCRdb called clonotypes with MiXCR, one entry per CDR3 protein. Of approximately 1.5 million distinct CDR3 sequences listed, about 35% are singletons. The sample consisted of blood. The receptors stem from a woman aged 25 to 45 in good health.

The rearrangement joins TRBV5-5 to TRBJ2-7, with 9 bases that match TRBD1. The germline CDR1 and CDR2 sequences are SGHKS and YYEKEE (reference sequence). V lost 5 bases to trimming and J lost 2 bases; unmatched junction nucleotides: 11. This CDR3 region has 16 residues. The CDR3 bases are TGTGCCAGCAGACAAACAACAGGGGGCATAACCTACGAGCAGTACTTC. It is translated as CASRQTTGGITYEQYF.

J is TRBJ1-3 and V is TRBV29-1; 7 nucleotides agree with TRBD1. The CDR3 runs to 13 residues. Trimming removed 6 bases from V and 2 bases from J; junction bases left unmatched: 4. CDR1 is SQVTM, CDR2 ANQGSEA, per germline. The CDR3 reads CSVQGGAGNTIYF. Written as DNA, the CDR3 is TGCAGCGTGCAGGGGGGCGCTGGAAACACCATATATTTT.

The V and J genes are TRBV7-3 and TRBJ1-1; no clear D gene. Germline V CDR1 and CDR2: SGHTA, FQGTGA. V was trimmed by 5 bases and J by 2 bases, leaving 12 bases between them. The CDR3 runs 14 residues. This CDR3 reads CASSPIAGNTEAFF. As DNA, the CDR3 is TGTGCCAGCAGCCCCATTGCGGGAAACACTGAAGCTTTCTTT.

The CDR3 nucleotides read TGTGCCAGCAGTGAGGTCCGCACTCAAGGGGAGACCCAGTACTTC. Encoded protein: CASSEVRTQGETQYF. J is TRBJ2-5 and V is TRBV2, with no clear D. CDR1 and CDR2 from the germline V gene are SNHLY and FYNNEI. There are 15 residues in the CDR3. Trimming stripped 3 bases from V and 5 bases from J, with 16 bases between.

DNA of the CDR3: TGTGCCAGCAGTTACTCGAGGGCTAGCGGGGACTACAATGAGCAGTTCTTC. This gives the protein CASSYSRASGDYNEQFF. This chain joins TRBV6-6 and TRBJ2-1; TRBD2 agrees at 9 bases. V lost 0 bases, J lost 3 bases, and 6 bases stayed unmatched. Germline values: CDR1 MNHNY, CDR2 SVGAGI (reference sequence). The CDR3 covers 17 residues.

This clonotype was picked up a small number of times. This chain links TRBV7-9 with TRBJ2-7; D possibly matches TRBD1 or TRBD2 (6 bases each). Germline assignment: CDR1 SEHNR and CDR2 FQNEAQ (reference sequence). Trimming removed 2 bases from V and 6 bases from J, with 14 bases in between. The CDR3 runs 14 residues. Here the CDR3 reads CASSLIGGAAEQYF. CDR3 in DNA: TGTGCCAGCAGCTTAATCGGGGGCGCGGCCGAGCAGTACTTC. Full variable domain (outside the CDR3, taken from reference TRBV7-9 and TRBJ2-7): DTGVSQNPRHKITKRGQNVTFRCDPISEHNRLYWYRQTLGQGPEFLTYFQNEAQLEKSRLLSDRFSAERPKGSFSTLEIQRTEQGDSAMYLCASSLIGGAAEQYFGPGTRLTVT.

In its sample, this clonotype was seen a few times. This rearrangement joins TRBV6-5 to TRBJ2-7; 9 nucleotides align to TRBD1. Trimming removed 2 bases from V and 5 bases from J; junction bases left unmatched: 10. Germline V CDR1 and CDR2: MNHEY, SVGAGI. The CDR3 covers 16 residues. The DNA for the CDR3 is TGTGCCAGCAGTTACGCCCCCGGGACAGGGACCCACGAGCAGTACTTC. This translates into CASSYAPGTGTHEQYF.

V and J are TRBV3-1 and TRBJ2-5; the D gene is possibly TRBD2 (6 bases). The CDR3 totals 15 residues. Trimming took 4 bases from V and 2 from J, leaving 14 bases between them. Germline V gene lookup returns CDR1 LGHDT and CDR2 YNNKEL (reference sequence). CDR3 nucleotides: TGTGCCAGCAGCCTTCCCGGGACTGAGCAAGAGACCCAGTACTTC. It encodes CASSLPGTEQETQYF.

The chain joins TRBV12-3 or TRBV12-4 to TRBJ1-2; 9 bases are shared with TRBD1. V trimming: 2 bases; J trimming: 2 bases; junction bases outside the gene matches: 6. The CDR3 extends over 16 amino acids. The CDR3 nucleotides read TGTGCCAGCAGTTTACGGACAGGGGTCGGCAACTATGGCTACACCTTC. Its translation is CASSLRTGVGNYGYTF.

On this clonotype: Mismatch with germline at one junction end may stem from a read error. The V and J genes are TRBV12-3 or TRBV12-4 and TRBJ2-3; TRBD2 is a possible D gene (7 bases). The CDR3 spans 11 residues. The CDR3 DNA follows: TGTGCCAGCGGGGGGGCTGATATGCAGTATTTT. Translating gives CASGGADMQYF.

The J gene is TRBJ2-5, the V gene TRBV7-3; 11 bases are a match to TRBD1. Germline CDR1 reads SGHTA; CDR2 reads FQGTGA. The junction had 2 bases not matched to a gene; V was cut back by 6 bases and J by 5 bases. CDR3 size: 13 residues. The CDR3 reads CASRGQGAETQYF. The CDR3 bases are TGTGCCAGCAGAGGACAGGGGGCTGAGACCCAGTACTTC.

This clonotype has only a few counts. CDR3 nucleotides: TGCGCCAGCAGCCAAGATGGCCGCTCCTACAATGAGCAGTTCTTC. It is translated as CASSQDGRSYNEQFF. The chain combines TRBV4-1 with TRBJ2-1; D not certain. The germline CDR1 and CDR2 sequences are MGHRA and YSYEKL. CDR3 length equals 15 residues. The germline V and J ends were trimmed by 0 bases and 0 bases, with 6 bases remaining between them.

The chain uses TRBV9 and TRBJ1-1; tentatively, D is TRBD1 (5 bases). From germline, CDR1 is SGDLS and CDR2 YYNGEE. The CDR3 has 14 residues. V dropped 4 bases and J dropped 7 bases, with 17 bases sitting between them. CDR3: CASSPQGRQGEAFF. CDR3 DNA sequence: TGTGCCAGCAGCCCCCAGGGCAGGCAGGGTGAAGCTTTCTTT.

In this sample, this clonotype turned up a few times. CDR3 sequence (DNA): TGCAGTGCTAGTACACAGGGGGAATACGAGCAGTACTTC. It translates to CSASTQGEYEQYF. The chain is built from TRBV20-1 and TRBJ2-7, with 8 bases fitting TRBD1. This CDR3 region has 13 residues. Germline values: CDR1 DFQATT, CDR2 SNEGSKA (reference sequence). Losses at the gene ends were 3 bases for V and 4 bases for J; bases not matched to a gene: 5.

This clonotype turned up a few times. The chain carries TRBV6-4 and TRBJ2-1, with 9 bases matching TRBD1. The CDR3 is made up of 15 amino acids. The germline gives CDR1 MRHNA, CDR2 SNTAGT. V dropped 3 bases and J dropped 7; count of bases not matched to a gene: 7. The CDR3: CASSDGTGNRNEQFF. CDR3 coding DNA: TGTGCCAGCAGTGATGGGACAGGGAATCGAAATGAGCAGTTCTTC.

In this sample, this clonotype turned up a few times. The gene calls are TRBV28 and TRBJ2-4; no firm D call. With 2 bases removed from V and 0 bases from J, the gap between germline ends came to 5 bases. Germline V gene lookup returns CDR1 MDHEN and CDR2 SYDVKM. The CDR3 is 14 amino acids. CDR3 loop: CASSLPLAKNIQYF. Written as DNA, the CDR3 is TGTGCCAGCAGTTTACCTCTAGCCAAAAACATTCAGTACTTC.

As for this clonotype: One junction end disagrees with the germline gene, perhaps due to a read error. This chain joins TRBV9 and TRBJ1-4; 8 bases map to TRBD1. This CDR3 comprises 14 residues. Looked up from germline, CDR1 is SGDLS and CDR2 is YYNGEE. The chain's CDR3 is CACSLGQVNEKLFF. The CDR3 coding sequence is TGTGCCTGCAGCCTGGGACAGGTGAATGAAAAACTGTTTTTT.

Only a few counts were recorded for this clonotype. This chain joins TRBV6-2 or TRBV6-3 and TRBJ2-7; 15 bases match TRBD2. V was clipped by 6 bases and J by 6 bases; unmatched bases: 6. Germline CDR1 is MNHEY and CDR2 is SVGEGT. CDR3 length: 15 residues. The CDR3 protein is CASSPGLAGGFEQYF. In DNA, the CDR3 is TGTGCCAGCAGCCCCGGACTAGCGGGAGGGTTCGAGCAGTACTTC.

V usage is TRBV20-1 and J usage is TRBJ2-3, with 13 bases aligning to TRBD2. Germline CDR1 DFQATT, CDR2 SNEGSKA (reference sequence). Trimming at V came to 5 bases and at J to 0 bases, leaving 11 bases not matched to a gene. The CDR3 length is 18 residues. The CDR3 sequence is CSAPDGLAGVTSTDTQYF. CDR3 DNA sequence: TGCAGTGCTCCCGACGGACTAGCGGGAGTCACTAGCACAGATACGCAGTATTTT.

This clonotype has a handful of counts. This chain connects TRBV25-1 to TRBJ1-2; the match to TRBD1 covers 9 bases. Germline trimming cut 6 bases from V and 8 bases from J; bases unmatched to any gene: 13. CDR1 is MGHDK and CDR2 is SYGVNS in the germline V gene. The CDR3 has 15 amino acids. The CDR3 nucleotides are TGTGCCAGCAGCCACTCGGACAGGGGAATAGGCGGCTACACCTTC. As protein: CASSHSDRGIGGYTF.

This clonotype was observed a handful of times. This chain connects TRBV11-1 to TRBJ2-4, with 8 bases that match TRBD1. TRBJ2-7 explains the end of the DNA better; the J call may be wrong. The length of the CDR3 is 13 residues. Germline CDR1 SGHAT, CDR2 FQDESV (reference sequence). The CDR3 region is CASSAWTGNEQYF. Written as DNA, the CDR3 is TGTGCCAGCAGCGCATGGACAGGGAACGAGCAGTACTTC.

The V call is TRBV29-1, the J call TRBJ2-5; no reliable D call. Trimming pared 1 base from V and 3 bases from J, leaving 6 bases between. The V gene's germline CDR1 is SQVTM and CDR2 ANQGSEA. The CDR3 length is 12 residues. CDR3 DNA sequence: TGCAGCGTTGAAGGCACGGAAGAGACCCAGTACTTC. This sequence encodes CSVEGTEETQYF.

This clonotype was observed once. J is TRBJ2-1 and V is TRBV4-1; possible D gene TRBD2, 6 bases. Germline-derived CDR1 and CDR2 are MGHRA and YSYEKL. With 3 bases removed from V and 0 bases from J, the gap between germline ends came to 18 bases. This CDR3 region has 18 residues. In nucleotides, the CDR3 is TGCGCCAGCAGCCAGGCCTACGAGACGCGGGGCTCCTACAATGAGCAGTTCTTC. As protein: CASSQAYETRGSYNEQFF.

Remarks on this clonotype: A much larger clonotype is one base distant, so this may be a read error. The CDR3 DNA sequence: TGCGCCAGCAGCCAAGATGGGGGACGGGCCTACGAGCAGTACTTC. Amino acids: CASSQDGGRAYEQYF. The rearrangement joins TRBV4-1 to TRBJ2-7; either TRBD1 or TRBD2 may supply D (5 bases each). Germline V gene sequence: CDR1 MGHRA, CDR2 YSYEKL. The length of the CDR3 is 15 residues. V was clipped by 0 bases and J by 2 bases, with 11 bases between them.